This record looks at one TCR beta chain sequence and its context. This table comes from immunoSEQ multiplex PCR, and its TCRdb copy is limited to in-frame clones, with some not included. The sample comprises approximately 430,000 clones, roughly 89% of which are singletons, and over 1.3% rests with the top ten. These data come from a study of blood T cell repertoires in COVID-19. The sample comprised peripheral blood. This receptor was obtained from a woman aged 25 to 45 with active or convalescent COVID-19.

The CDR3 protein is CASSARTRGPEVADQPQHF. In DNA, the CDR3 is TGTGCCAGCAGCGCAAGAACCAGGGGGCCCGAGGTGGCAGATCAGCCCCAGCATTTT. The rearrangement links TRBV5-8 to TRBJ1-5; 8 nucleotides line up with TRBD1. Germline V gene lookup returns CDR1 SGHTS and CDR2 YDEGEE. J lost 5 bases, V lost 4 bases, and 20 bases had no gene match. The CDR3 is 19 amino acids.